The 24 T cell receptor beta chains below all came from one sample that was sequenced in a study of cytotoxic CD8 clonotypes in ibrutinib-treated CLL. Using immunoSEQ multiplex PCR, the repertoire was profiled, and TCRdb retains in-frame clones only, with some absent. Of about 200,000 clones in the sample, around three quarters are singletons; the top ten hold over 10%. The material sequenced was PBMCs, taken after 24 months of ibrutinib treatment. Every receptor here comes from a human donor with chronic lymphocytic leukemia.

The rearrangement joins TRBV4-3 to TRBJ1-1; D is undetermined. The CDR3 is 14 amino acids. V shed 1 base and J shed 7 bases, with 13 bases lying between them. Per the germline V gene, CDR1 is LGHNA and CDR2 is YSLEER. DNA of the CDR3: TGCGCCAGCAGCCAAGGGGGAAACGGTGTTGAAGCTTTCTTT. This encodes CASSQGGNGVEAFF.

In DNA form, the CDR3 reads TGTGCCAGCAGCTTAGTTAGGAGAAGGACAGATACGCAGTATTTT. Its protein is CASSLVRRRTDTQYF. The chain recombines TRBV7-6 with TRBJ2-3; no clear D. V lost 1 base, J lost 3 bases, and 11 bases lay in between. The germline gives CDR1 SGHVS, CDR2 FNYEAQ. The CDR3 contains 15 residues.

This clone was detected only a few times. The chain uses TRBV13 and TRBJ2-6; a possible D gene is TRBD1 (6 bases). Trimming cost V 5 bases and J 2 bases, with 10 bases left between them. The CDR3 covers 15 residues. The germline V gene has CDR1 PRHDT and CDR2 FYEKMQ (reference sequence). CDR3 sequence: CASSITGTGANVLTF. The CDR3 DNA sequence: TGTGCCAGCAGCATCACAGGGACTGGGGCCAACGTCCTGACTTTC.

CDR3 protein: CASSSGGPYNEQFF. CDR3 nucleotide sequence: TGTGCCAGCAGTTCGGGGGGGCCCTACAATGAGCAGTTCTTC. The gene calls are TRBV27 and TRBJ2-1; 8 nucleotides align to TRBD2. The length of the CDR3 is 14 residues. J lost 2 bases, V lost 4 bases, and 1 base had no gene match. Germline values: CDR1 MNHEY, CDR2 SMNVEV (reference sequence).

CDR3 amino acids: CASRFTRANTGELFF. CDR3 in DNA: TGTGCCAGCAGATTCACCCGGGCGAACACCGGGGAGCTGTTTTTT. The genes are TRBV6-1 and TRBJ2-2; D gene unclear. Trimming stripped 6 bases from V and 0 bases from J, with 11 bases between. CDR1 is MNHNS and CDR2 is SASEGT in the germline V gene. This CDR3 comprises 15 residues.

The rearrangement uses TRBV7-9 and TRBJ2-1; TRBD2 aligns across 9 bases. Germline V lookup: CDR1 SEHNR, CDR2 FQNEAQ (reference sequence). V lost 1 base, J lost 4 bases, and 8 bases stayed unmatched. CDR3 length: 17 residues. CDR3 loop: CASSLGSTSGSYNEQFF. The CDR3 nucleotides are TGTGCCAGCAGCTTAGGGTCCACTAGCGGGTCTTACAATGAGCAGTTCTTC.

Here the CDR3 reads CASPGTDNQPQHF. The CDR3 DNA is TGTGCCAGCCCCGGGACAGATAATCAGCCCCAGCATTTT. This chain uses TRBV2 with TRBJ1-5; 7 nucleotides agree with TRBD1. V lost 8 bases and J lost 4; bases outside the gene matches: 5. The CDR3 is made up of 13 amino acids. Germline loops: CDR1 SNHLY, CDR2 FYNNEI.

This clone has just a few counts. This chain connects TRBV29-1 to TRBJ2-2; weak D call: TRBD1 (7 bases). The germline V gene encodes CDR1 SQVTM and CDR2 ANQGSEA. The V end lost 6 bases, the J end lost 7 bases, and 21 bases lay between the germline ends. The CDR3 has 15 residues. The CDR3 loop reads CSVEMTGTGVGELFF. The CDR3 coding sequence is TGCAGCGTGGAAATGACAGGGACGGGGGTCGGGGAGCTGTTTTTT.

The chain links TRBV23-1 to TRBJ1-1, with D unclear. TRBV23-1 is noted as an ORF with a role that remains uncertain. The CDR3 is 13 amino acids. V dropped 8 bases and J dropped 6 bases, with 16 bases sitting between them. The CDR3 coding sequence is TGCGCCAGCCGAGTGGCCGGGAAGGCTGAAGCTTTCTTT. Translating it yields CASRVAGKAEAFF.

CDR3: CASSLTGVENTEAFF. CDR3 sequence (DNA): TGTGCCAGCAGCTTGACAGGGGTCGAGAACACTGAAGCTTTCTTT. The chain has TRBV7-2 and TRBJ1-1, with 8 bases that match TRBD1. J lost 1 base, V lost 3 bases, and 4 bases had no gene match. CDR1 and CDR2 (germline): SGHTA, FQGNSA. This CDR3 is built from 15 residues. Variable domain in full (rest from reference TRBV7-2 and TRBJ1-1): GAGVSQSPSNKVTEKGKDVELRCDPISGHTALYWYRQSLGQGLEFLIYFQGNSAPDKSGLPSDRFSAERTGGSVSTLTIQRTQQEDSAVYLCASSLTGVENTEAFFGQGTRLTVV.

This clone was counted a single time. CDR3 protein: CASSQTGARYEQYF. The CDR3, as DNA: TGTGCCAGCAGCCAGACAGGGGCGCGGTACGAGCAGTACTTC. The chain employs TRBV7-2 and TRBJ2-7; 8 bases are shared with TRBD1. Germline assignment: CDR1 SGHTA and CDR2 FQGNSA. V shed 5 bases and J 4 bases; nucleotides not matched to a gene: 7. This CDR3 region has 14 residues.

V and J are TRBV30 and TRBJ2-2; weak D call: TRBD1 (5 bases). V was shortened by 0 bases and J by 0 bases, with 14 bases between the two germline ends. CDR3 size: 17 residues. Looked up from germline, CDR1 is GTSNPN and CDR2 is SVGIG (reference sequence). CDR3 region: CAWSVGHSYSNTGELFF. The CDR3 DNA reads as TGTGCCTGGAGTGTAGGACATTCATATTCGAACACCGGGGAGCTGTTTTTT.

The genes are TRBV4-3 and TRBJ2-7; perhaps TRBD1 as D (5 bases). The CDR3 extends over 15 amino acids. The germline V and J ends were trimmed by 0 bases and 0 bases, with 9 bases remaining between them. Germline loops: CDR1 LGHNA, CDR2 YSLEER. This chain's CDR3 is CASSQEERGSYEQYF. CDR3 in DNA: TGCGCCAGCAGCCAAGAAGAAAGGGGCTCCTACGAGCAGTACTTC.

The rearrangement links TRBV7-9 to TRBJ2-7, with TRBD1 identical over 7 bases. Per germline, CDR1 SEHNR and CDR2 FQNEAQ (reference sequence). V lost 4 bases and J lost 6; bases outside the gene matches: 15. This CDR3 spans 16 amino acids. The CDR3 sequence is CASSSLTGTAFSEQYF. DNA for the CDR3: TGTGCCAGCAGCTCACTAACCGGGACAGCCTTCTCCGAGCAGTACTTC.

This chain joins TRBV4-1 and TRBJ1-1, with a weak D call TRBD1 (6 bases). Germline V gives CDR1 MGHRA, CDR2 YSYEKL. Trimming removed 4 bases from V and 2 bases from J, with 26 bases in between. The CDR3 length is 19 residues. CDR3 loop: CASSLRPGQSKGVNTEAFF. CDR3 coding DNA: TGCGCCAGCAGCCTACGTCCCGGACAGTCAAAAGGTGTAAACACTGAAGCTTTCTTT.

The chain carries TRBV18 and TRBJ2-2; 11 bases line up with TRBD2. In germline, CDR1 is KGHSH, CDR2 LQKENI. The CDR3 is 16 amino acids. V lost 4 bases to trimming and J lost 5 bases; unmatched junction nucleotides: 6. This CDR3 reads CASSRETSGETGELFF. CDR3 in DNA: TGTGCCAGCTCACGGGAGACTAGCGGGGAAACCGGGGAGCTGTTTTTT.

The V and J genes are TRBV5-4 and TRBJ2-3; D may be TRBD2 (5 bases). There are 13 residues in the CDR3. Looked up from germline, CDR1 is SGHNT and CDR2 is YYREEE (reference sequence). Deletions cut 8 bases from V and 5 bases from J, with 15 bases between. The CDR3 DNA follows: TGTGCCAGTAGAGGAGCGGCACAAGATACGCAGTATTTT. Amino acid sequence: CASRGAAQDTQYF.

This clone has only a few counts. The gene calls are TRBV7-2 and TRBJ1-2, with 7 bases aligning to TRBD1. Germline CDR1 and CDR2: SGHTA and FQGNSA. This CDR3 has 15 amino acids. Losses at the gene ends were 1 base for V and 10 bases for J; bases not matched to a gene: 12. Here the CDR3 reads CASSLVLSGQMDYTF. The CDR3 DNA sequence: TGTGCCAGCAGCTTAGTCTTGTCGGGACAGATGGACTACACCTTC. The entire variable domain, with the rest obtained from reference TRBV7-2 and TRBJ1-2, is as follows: GAGVSQSPSNKVTEKGKDVELRCDPISGHTALYWYRQSLGQGLEFLIYFQGNSAPDKSGLPSDRFSAERTGGSVSTLTIQRTQQEDSAVYLCASSLVLSGQMDYTFGSGTRLTVV.

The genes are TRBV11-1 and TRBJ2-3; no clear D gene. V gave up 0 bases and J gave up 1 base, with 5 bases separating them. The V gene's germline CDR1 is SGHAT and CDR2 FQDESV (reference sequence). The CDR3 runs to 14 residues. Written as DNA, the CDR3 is TGTGCCAGCAGCTTAGCTGGCCGCACAGATACGCAGTATTTT. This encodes CASSLAGRTDTQYF.

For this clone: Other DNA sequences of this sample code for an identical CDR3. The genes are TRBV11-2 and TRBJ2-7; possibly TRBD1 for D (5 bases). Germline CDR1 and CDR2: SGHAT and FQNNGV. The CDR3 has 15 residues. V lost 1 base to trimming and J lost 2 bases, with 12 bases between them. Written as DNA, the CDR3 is TGTGCCAGCAGCTTAGGCGACAGTACAACCTACGAGCAGTACTTC. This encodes CASSLGDSTTYEQYF.

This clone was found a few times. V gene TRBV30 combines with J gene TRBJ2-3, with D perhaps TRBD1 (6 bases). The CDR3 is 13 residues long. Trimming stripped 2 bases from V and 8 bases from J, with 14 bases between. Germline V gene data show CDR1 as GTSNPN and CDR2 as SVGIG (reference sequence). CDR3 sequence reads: CAWSIQGVATQYF. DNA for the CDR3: TGTGCCTGGAGTATACAGGGAGTCGCTACGCAGTATTTT.

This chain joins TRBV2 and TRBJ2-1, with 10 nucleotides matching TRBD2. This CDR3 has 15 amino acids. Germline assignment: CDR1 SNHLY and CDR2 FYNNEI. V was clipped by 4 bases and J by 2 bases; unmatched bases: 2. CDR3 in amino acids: CASSALAGAYNEQFF. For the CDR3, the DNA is TGTGCCAGCAGTGCCCTAGCGGGAGCCTACAATGAGCAGTTCTTC.

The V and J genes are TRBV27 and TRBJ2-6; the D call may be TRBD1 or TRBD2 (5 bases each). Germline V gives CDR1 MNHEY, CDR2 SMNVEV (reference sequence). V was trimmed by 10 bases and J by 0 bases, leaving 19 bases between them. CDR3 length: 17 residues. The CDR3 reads CATKPTGTSSGANVLTF. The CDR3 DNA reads TGTGCCACCAAACCAACAGGAACTAGCTCTGGGGCCAACGTCCTGACTTTC. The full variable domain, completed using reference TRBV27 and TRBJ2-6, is EAQVTQNPRYLITVTGKKLTVTCSQNMNHEYMSWYRQDPGLGLRQIYYSMNVEVTDKGDVPEGYKVSRKEKRNFPLILESPSPNQTSLYFCATKPTGTSSGANVLTFGAGSRLTVL.

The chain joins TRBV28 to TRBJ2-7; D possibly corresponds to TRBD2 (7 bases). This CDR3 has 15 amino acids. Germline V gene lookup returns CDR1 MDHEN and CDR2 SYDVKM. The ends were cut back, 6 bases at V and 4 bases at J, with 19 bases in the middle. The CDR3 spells CASSLWWGGGYEQYF. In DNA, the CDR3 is TGTGCCAGCAGCCTATGGTGGGGGGGCGGTTACGAGCAGTACTTC.